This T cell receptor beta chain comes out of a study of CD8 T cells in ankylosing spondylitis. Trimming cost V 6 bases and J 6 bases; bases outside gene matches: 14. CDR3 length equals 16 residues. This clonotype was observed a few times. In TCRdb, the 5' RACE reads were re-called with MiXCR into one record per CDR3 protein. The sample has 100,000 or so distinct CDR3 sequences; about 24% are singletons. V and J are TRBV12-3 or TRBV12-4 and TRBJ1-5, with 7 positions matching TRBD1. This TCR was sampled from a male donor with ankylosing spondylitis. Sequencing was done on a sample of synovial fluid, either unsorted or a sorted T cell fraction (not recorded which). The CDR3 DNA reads TGTGCCAGCAGCAGATCCACAGGGGCGAGGGGTCAGCCCCAGCATTTT. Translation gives CASSRSTGARGQPQHF.